This T cell receptor beta chain was identified during a study of T-cell reconstitution after alpha-beta-depleted transplantation in children. Unique molecular identifiers were incorporated during preparation of the TCRbeta library. TCRdb passed the PCR reads through MiXCR, listing each CDR3 protein once. The table includes approximately 220,000 distinct CDR3 sequences, under 20% detected once. There are a few counts of this clonotype. The CDR3 has 18 amino acids. V was trimmed by 1 base and J by 0 bases, leaving 19 bases between them. Germline CDR1 is SGHVS and CDR2 is FQNEAQ. Sample: PBMCs, mostly from graft donor cells, taken 360 days after TCRalphabeta/CD19-depleted stem cell transplant. This rearrangement joins TRBV7-8 to TRBJ2-7, with a weak D call TRBD1 (6 bases). The clonotype comes from a male patient aged 2-15 years who had a stem cell transplant for acute lymphoblastic leukemia, so the T cells may come from the graft donor. The DNA for the CDR3 is TGTGCCAGCAGCTTAGTAGGCTGGGGGACACAATCCTCCTACGAGCAGTACTTC. It specifies CASSLVGWGTQSSYEQYF. Combining the CDR3 with reference TRBV7-8 and TRBJ2-7 gives the whole variable domain GAGVSQSPRYKVAKRGQDVALRCDPISGHVSLFWYQQALGQGPEFLTYFQNEAQLDKSGLPSDRFFAERPEGSVSTLKIQRTQQEDSAVYLCASSLVGWGTQSSYEQYFGPGTRLTVT.